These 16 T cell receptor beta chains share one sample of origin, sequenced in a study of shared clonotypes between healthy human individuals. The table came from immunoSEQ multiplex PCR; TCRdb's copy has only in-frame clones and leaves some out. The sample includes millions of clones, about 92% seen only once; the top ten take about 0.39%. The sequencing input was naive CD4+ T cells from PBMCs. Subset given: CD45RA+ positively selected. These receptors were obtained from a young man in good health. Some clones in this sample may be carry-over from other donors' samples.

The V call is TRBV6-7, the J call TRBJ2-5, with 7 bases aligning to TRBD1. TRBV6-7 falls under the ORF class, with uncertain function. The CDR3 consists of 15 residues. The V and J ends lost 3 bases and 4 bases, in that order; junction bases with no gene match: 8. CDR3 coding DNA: TGTGCCAGCAGTTATGAGACAGGGATCCGAGAGACCCAGTACTTC. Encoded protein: CASSYETGIRETQYF.

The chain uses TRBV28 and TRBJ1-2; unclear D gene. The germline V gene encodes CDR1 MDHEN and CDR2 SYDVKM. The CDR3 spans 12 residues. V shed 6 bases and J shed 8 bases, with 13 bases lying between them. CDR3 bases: TGTGCCAGCAGATCACCCCCCCAGGGCTACACCTTC. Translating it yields CASRSPPQGYTF.

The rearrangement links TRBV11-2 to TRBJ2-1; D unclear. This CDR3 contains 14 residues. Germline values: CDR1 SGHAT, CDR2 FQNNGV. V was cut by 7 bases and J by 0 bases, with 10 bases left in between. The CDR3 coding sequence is TGTGCCAGCACCTCTGATTTCTCCTACAATGAGCAGTTCTTC. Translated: CASTSDFSYNEQFF.

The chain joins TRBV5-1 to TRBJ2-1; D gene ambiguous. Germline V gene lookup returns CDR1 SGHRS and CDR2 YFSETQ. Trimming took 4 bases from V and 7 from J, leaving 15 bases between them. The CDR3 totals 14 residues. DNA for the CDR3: TGCGCCAGCAGCCCCCAGGTGGGGAAGAATGAGCAGTTCTTC. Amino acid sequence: CASSPQVGKNEQFF.

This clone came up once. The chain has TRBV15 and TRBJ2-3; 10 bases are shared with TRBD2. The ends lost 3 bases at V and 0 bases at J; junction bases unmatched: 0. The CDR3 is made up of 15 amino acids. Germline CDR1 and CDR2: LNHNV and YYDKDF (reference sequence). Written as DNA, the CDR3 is TGTGCCACCAGCAGGGGACTAGCGAGCACAGATACGCAGTATTTT. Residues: CATSRGLASTDTQYF. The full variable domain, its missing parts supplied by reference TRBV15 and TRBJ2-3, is DAMVIQNPRYQVTQFGKPVTLSCSQTLNHNVMYWYQQKSSQAPKLLFHYYDKDFNNEADTPDNFQSRRPNTSFCFLDIRSPGLGDTAMYLCATSRGLASTDTQYFGPGTRLTVL.

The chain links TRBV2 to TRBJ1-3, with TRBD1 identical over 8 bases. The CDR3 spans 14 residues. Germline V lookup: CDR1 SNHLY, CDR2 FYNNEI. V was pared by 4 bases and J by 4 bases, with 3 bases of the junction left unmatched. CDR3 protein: CASSADRVGNTIYF. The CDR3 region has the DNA TGTGCCAGCAGTGCGGACAGGGTCGGAAACACCATATATTTT. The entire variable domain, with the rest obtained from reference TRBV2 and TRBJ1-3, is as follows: EPEVTQTPSHQVTQMGQEVILRCVPISNHLYFYWYRQILGQKVEFLVSFYNNEISEKSEIFDDQFSVERPDGSNFTLKIRSTKLEDSAMYFCASSADRVGNTIYFGEGSWLTVV.

This chain's CDR3 is CASSLGPSGMGDEQYF. The DNA of the CDR3 is TGTGCCAGCAGCTTAGGACCAAGCGGGATGGGGGACGAGCAGTACTTC. The chain uses TRBV11-2 and TRBJ2-7; 7 bases line up with TRBD2. Germline V gene sequence: CDR1 SGHAT, CDR2 FQNNGV. The trim removed 1 base at V and 5 bases at J, leaving 11 bases unmatched. The CDR3 has 16 amino acids.

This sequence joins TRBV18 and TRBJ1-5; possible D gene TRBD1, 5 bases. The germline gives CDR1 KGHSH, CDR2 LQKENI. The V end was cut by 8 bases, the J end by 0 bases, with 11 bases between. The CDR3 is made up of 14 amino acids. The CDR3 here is CASAEGNSNQPQHF. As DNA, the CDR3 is TGTGCCAGCGCCGAGGGGAATAGCAATCAGCCCCAGCATTTT.

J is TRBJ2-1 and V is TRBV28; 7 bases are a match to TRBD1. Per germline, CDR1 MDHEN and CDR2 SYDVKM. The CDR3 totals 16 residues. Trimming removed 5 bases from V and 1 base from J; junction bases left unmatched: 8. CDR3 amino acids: CASSLGTASSYNEQFF. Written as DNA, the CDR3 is TGTGCCAGCAGTCTAGGGACAGCCAGTTCCTACAATGAGCAGTTCTTC.

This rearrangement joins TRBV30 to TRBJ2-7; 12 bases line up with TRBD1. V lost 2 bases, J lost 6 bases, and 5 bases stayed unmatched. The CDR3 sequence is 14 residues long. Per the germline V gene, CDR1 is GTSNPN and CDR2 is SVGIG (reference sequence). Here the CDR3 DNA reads TGTGCCTGGAGTAGGGACAGGGGGCTCCCCGAGCAGTACTTC. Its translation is CAWSRDRGLPEQYF. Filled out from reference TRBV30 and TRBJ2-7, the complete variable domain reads SQTIHQWPATLVQPVGSPLSLECTVEGTSNPNLYWYRQAAGRGLQLLFYSVGIGQISSEVPQNLSASRPQDRQFILSSKKLLLSDSGFYLCAWSRDRGLPEQYFGPGTRLTVT.

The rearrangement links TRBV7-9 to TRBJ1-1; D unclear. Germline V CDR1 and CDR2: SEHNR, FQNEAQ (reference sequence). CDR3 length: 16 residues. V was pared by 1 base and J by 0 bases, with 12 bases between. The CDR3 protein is CASSLVNGPMNTEAFF. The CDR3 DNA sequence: TGTGCCAGCAGCTTAGTTAATGGTCCGATGAACACTGAAGCTTTCTTT.

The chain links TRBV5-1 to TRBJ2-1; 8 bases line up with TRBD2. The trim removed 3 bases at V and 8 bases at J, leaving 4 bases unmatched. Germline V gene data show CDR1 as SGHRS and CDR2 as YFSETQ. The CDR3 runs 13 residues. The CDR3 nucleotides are TGCGCCAGCAGCTGGACTAGCATCGATGAGCAGTTCTTC. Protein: CASSWTSIDEQFF.

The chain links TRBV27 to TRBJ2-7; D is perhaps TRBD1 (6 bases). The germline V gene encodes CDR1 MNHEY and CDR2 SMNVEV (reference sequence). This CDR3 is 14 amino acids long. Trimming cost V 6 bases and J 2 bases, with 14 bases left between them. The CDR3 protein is CASRPDRNTYEQYF. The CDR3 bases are TGTGCCAGCAGGCCCGACAGGAACACCTACGAGCAGTACTTC.

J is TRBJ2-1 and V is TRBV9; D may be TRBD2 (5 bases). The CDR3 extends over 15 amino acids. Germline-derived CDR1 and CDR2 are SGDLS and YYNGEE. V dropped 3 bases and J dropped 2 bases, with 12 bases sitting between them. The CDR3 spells CASSAHEGAYNEQFF. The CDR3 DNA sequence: TGTGCCAGCAGCGCCCATGAGGGTGCCTACAATGAGCAGTTCTTC. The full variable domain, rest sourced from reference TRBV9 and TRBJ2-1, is DSGVTQTPKHLITATGQRVTLRCSPRSGDLSVYWYQQSLDQGLQFLIQYYNGEERAKGNILERFSAQQFPDLHSELNLSSLELGDSALYFCASSAHEGAYNEQFFGPGTRLTVL.

CDR3 in DNA: TGTGCCAGCAGTCAGGACAGGGTGGCCAAAAACATTCAGTACTTC. Amino acid sequence: CASSQDRVAKNIQYF. V gene TRBV2 combines with J gene TRBJ2-4; 8 bases match TRBD1. The CDR3 is made up of 15 amino acids. With V trimmed by 5 bases and J by 1 base, 4 bases remained unmatched. In germline, CDR1 is SNHLY, CDR2 FYNNEI.

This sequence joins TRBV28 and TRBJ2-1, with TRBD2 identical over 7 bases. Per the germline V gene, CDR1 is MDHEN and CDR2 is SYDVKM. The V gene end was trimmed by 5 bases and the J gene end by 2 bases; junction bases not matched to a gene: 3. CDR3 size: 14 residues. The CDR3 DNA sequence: TGTGCCAGCAGTCGCGGGAGTGCCTACAATGAGCAGTTCTTC. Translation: CASSRGSAYNEQFF.